Presented here are 17 T cell receptor beta chains from one specimen sequenced in a study of blood T cell repertoires in COVID-19 (dated by TCRdb to 2018 to 2021). Receptors were amplified or captured by the immunoSEQ multiplex PCR assay. Held by TCRdb, this immuneACCESS table contains in-frame sequences only and omits some clones. Under half of the omission traces to an unresolved V gene where checked; the cause of the rest is unknown. For this sample there are fewer than 50,000 clones; about 79% appear just once. The top ten constitute 7.5% to 8.5% of the sample. The sequenced material came from peripheral blood. These receptor sequences come from a human donor in a cohort sampled during active COVID-19.

The rearrangement uses TRBV5-4 and TRBJ1-4, with 9 positions matching TRBD1. Looked up from germline, CDR1 is SGHNT and CDR2 is YYREEE (reference sequence). This CDR3 contains 16 residues. After removal of 3 bases from V and 10 bases from J, the junction contained 13 bases not matched to a gene. CDR3 sequence (DNA): TGTGCCAGCAGCTCCCCGGGACAGGGTAATTTCCGAAAACTGTTTTTT. This translates into CASSSPGQGNFRKLFF.

This rearrangement joins TRBV3-1 (or the pseudogene TRBV3-2) to TRBJ2-1; weak D call: TRBD2 (5 bases). The CDR3 covers 15 residues. Germline values: CDR1 LGHDT, CDR2 YNNKEL (reference sequence). With 0 bases removed from V and 6 bases from J, the gap between germline ends came to 12 bases. As DNA, the CDR3 is TGTGCCAGCAGCCAAGATTCTAGCCTGGTCAATGAGCAGTTCTTC. Its protein product is CASSQDSSLVNEQFF.

The rearrangement uses TRBV3-1 (or the pseudogene TRBV3-2) and TRBJ2-7; 13 bases map to TRBD2. Trimming took 4 bases from V and 5 from J; bases not matched to a gene: 5. The V gene's germline CDR1 is LGHDT and CDR2 YNNKEL (reference sequence). CDR3 size: 15 residues. CDR3 residues: CASSLRTSGRNEQYF. The DNA of the CDR3 is TGTGCCAGCAGCCTTCGGACTAGCGGGAGAAACGAGCAGTACTTC.

This clone showed up just once. V usage is TRBV27 and J usage is TRBJ1-1, with D unresolved. The CDR3 runs to 15 residues. Trimming took off 1 base at V and 0 bases at J, with 9 bases between the two ends. The germline V gene encodes CDR1 MNHEY and CDR2 SMNVEV (reference sequence). The CDR3 nucleotides are TGTGCCAGCAGTTTATATCCTACCATGAACACTGAAGCTTTCTTT. Amino acid sequence: CASSLYPTMNTEAFF.

V gene TRBV7-2 combines with J gene TRBJ2-7; D not resolved. Trimming removed 4 bases from V and 2 bases from J, with 3 bases in between. From germline, CDR1 is SGHTA and CDR2 FQGNSA. This CDR3 is built from 11 residues. The CDR3 DNA follows: TGTGCCAGCAGCTCAGCCTACGAGCAGTACTTC. Amino acid sequence: CASSSAYEQYF.

The chain has TRBV5-1 and TRBJ2-3, with 12 bases identical to TRBD2. This CDR3 contains 18 residues. CDR1 is SGHRS and CDR2 is YFSETQ in the germline V gene. The trim removed 4 bases at V and 0 bases at J, leaving 9 bases unmatched. DNA for the CDR3: TGCGCCAGCAGCGATCCGGGACTAGCGGGCGCCAGCACAGATACGCAGTATTTT. Protein product: CASSDPGLAGASTDTQYF.

This rearrangement joins TRBV11-3 to TRBJ2-7, with D maybe TRBD2 (5 bases). In germline, CDR1 is SGHNT, CDR2 YENEEA. The CDR3 covers 12 residues. Trimming stripped 2 bases from V and 3 bases from J, with 5 bases between. The CDR3 region has the DNA TGTGCCAGCAGCTTAACTAGCTACGAGCAGTACTTC. It translates to CASSLTSYEQYF.

J is TRBJ2-5 and V is TRBV15; 9 bases line up with TRBD2. Germline V CDR1 and CDR2: LNHNV, YYDKDF (reference sequence). The CDR3 extends over 18 amino acids. After removal of 0 bases from V and 1 base from J, the junction contained 9 bases not matched to a gene. The CDR3 is CATSRDLVGTSSQETQYF. The CDR3 coding sequence is TGTGCCACCAGCAGAGATCTCGTGGGGACTAGCAGCCAAGAGACCCAGTACTTC. The variable domain in full, with the rest retrieved from reference TRBV15 and TRBJ2-5, is DAMVIQNPRYQVTQFGKPVTLSCSQTLNHNVMYWYQQKSSQAPKLLFHYYDKDFNNEADTPDNFQSRRPNTSFCFLDIRSPGLGDTAMYLCATSRDLVGTSSQETQYFGPGTRLLVL.

The CDR3 sequence is CASSPGTGLLELFF. The CDR3 nucleotides read TGCGCCAGCAGCCCCGGGACAGGGTTGCTGGAGCTGTTTTTT. This rearrangement joins TRBV5-1 to TRBJ2-2; TRBD1 aligns across 9 bases. V was pared by 4 bases and J by 10 bases, with 8 bases of the junction left unmatched. Germline loops: CDR1 SGHRS, CDR2 YFSETQ. The CDR3 covers 14 residues.

The chain's CDR3 is CASSAIGQGIEQFF. The CDR3 DNA sequence: TGTGCCAGCAGTGCGATCGGACAGGGGATTGAGCAGTTCTTC. The J gene is TRBJ2-1, the V gene TRBV6-2 or TRBV6-3; 9 bases line up with TRBD1. There are 14 residues in the CDR3. The ends lost 5 bases at V and 9 bases at J; junction bases unmatched: 8. Germline values: CDR1 MNHEY, CDR2 SVGEGT.

The CDR3 loop reads CSSVRPDYGYTF. The CDR3 DNA is TGCAGCTCCGTCCGCCCAGACTATGGCTACACCTTC. The chain has TRBV29-1 and TRBJ1-2, with no clear D. V was pared by 8 bases and J by 3 bases, with 13 bases between. The CDR3 runs 12 residues. Germline V CDR1 and CDR2: SQVTM, ANQGSEA.

This clone showed up just a few times. The chain uses TRBV9 and TRBJ2-7; 8 bases match TRBD1. Looked up from germline, CDR1 is SGDLS and CDR2 is YYNGEE. The trim removed 0 bases at V and 7 bases at J, leaving 9 bases unmatched. This CDR3 spans 15 amino acids. The CDR3 region is CASSVDPDRAREQYF. DNA of the CDR3: TGTGCCAGCAGCGTAGACCCGGACAGGGCTCGAGAGCAGTACTTC.

V and J are TRBV10-3 and TRBJ1-2; TRBD1 agrees at 9 bases. The CDR3 loop spans 18 amino acids. CDR1 is ENHRY, CDR2 SYGVKD, per germline. V gave up 0 bases and J gave up 4 bases; unmatched junction bases: 12. CDR3 protein: CAISESSGQGGILYGYTF. The CDR3 DNA reads as TGTGCCATCAGTGAGTCTTCGGGACAGGGTGGGATTCTCTATGGCTACACCTTC.

This clone was picked up a small number of times. The V gene is TRBV28, the J gene TRBJ2-7; TRBD1 might be the D (5 bases). Trimming took off 1 base at V and 3 bases at J, with 10 bases between the two ends. Germline CDR1 reads MDHEN; CDR2 reads SYDVKM. CDR3 length: 14 amino acids. CDR3: CASSLYPGYYEQYF. The DNA of the CDR3 is TGTGCCAGCAGTTTATATCCAGGGTACTACGAGCAGTACTTC.

The rearrangement uses TRBV11-3 and TRBJ1-2, with D maybe TRBD1 (5 bases). CDR3 length equals 15 residues. V was cut by 5 bases and J by 3 bases, with 16 bases left in between. The germline CDR1 and CDR2 sequences are SGHNT and YENEEA. CDR3 residues: CASSTGGGEDYGYTF. The CDR3 DNA sequence: TGTGCCAGCAGCACCGGCGGAGGGGAGGACTATGGCTACACCTTC.

V gene TRBV9 combines with J gene TRBJ2-6, with D maybe TRBD2 (6 bases). With 0 bases removed from V and 2 bases from J, the gap between germline ends came to 6 bases. CDR1 and CDR2 (germline): SGDLS, YYNGEE. The CDR3 covers 15 residues. As DNA, the CDR3 is TGTGCCAGCAGCGTAGGGGGGGCTGGGGCCAACGTCCTGACTTTC. Translation: CASSVGGAGANVLTF.

This chain connects TRBV19 to TRBJ1-2, with 8 bases lining up with TRBD1. The germline gives CDR1 LNHDA, CDR2 SQIVND (reference sequence). Trimming removed 6 bases from V and 2 bases from J; junction bases left unmatched: 8. This CDR3 comprises 15 residues. CDR3 amino acids: CASRIKQGGNYGYTF. The CDR3 DNA follows: TGTGCCAGTAGGATCAAACAGGGGGGAAACTATGGCTACACCTTC.